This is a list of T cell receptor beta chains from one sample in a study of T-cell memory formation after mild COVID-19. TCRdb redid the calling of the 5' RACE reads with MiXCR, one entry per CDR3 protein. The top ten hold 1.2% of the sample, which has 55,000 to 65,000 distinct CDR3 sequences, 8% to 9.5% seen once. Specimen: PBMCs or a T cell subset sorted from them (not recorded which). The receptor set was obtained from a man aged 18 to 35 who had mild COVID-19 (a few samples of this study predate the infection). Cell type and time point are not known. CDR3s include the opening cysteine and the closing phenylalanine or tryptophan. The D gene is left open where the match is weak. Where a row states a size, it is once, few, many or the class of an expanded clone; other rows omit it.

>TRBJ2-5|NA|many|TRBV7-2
CASSFRGDQYF
TGTGCCAGCAGCTTTCGTGGAGACCAGTACTTC
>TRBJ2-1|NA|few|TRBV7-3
CASSSPQVGEQFF
TGTGCCAGCAGCTCCCCCCAGGTGGGCGAGCAGTTCTTC
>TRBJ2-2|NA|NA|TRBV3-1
CASPRVEGDAGELFF
TGTGCCAGCCCCAGGGTTGAGGGGGACGCCGGGGAGCTGTTTTTT
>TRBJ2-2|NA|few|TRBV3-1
CASSQMGTGELFF
TGTGCCAGCAGCCAAATGGGGACCGGGGAGCTGTTTTTT
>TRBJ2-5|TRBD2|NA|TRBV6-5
CASSYGAGGLGETQYF
TGTGCCAGCAGTTACGGCGCGGGGGGGCTGGGGGAGACCCAGTACTTC
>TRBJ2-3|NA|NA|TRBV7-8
CASSQNGGPDTQYF
TGTGCCAGCAGCCAAAACGGGGGCCCAGATACGCAGTATTTT
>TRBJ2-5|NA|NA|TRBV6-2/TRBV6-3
CASVTGGGQETQYF
TGTGCCAGCGTCACCGGTGGGGGTCAAGAGACCCAGTACTTC
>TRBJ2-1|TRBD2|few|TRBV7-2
CASSPVWASGGNEQFF
TGTGCCAGCAGCCCGGTCTGGGCTAGCGGGGGGAATGAGCAGTTCTTC
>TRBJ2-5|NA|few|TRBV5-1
CASSLEGIQETQYF
TGCGCCAGCAGCTTGGAAGGTATCCAAGAGACCCAGTACTTC
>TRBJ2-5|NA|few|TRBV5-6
CASSSRRGRETQYF
TGTGCCAGCAGCTCGCGCAGGGGTCGGGAGACCCAGTACTTC
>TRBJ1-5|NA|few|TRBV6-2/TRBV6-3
CASRPPTGFNQPQHF
TGTGCCAGCAGACCTCCTACAGGGTTCAATCAGCCCCAGCATTTT
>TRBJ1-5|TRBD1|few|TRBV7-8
CASSLARTGGNQPQHF
TGTGCCAGCAGCTTAGCGAGGACAGGTGGCAATCAGCCCCAGCATTTT
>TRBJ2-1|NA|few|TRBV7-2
CASSLGRIYNEQFF
TGTGCCAGCAGCTTAGGCCGGATATACAATGAGCAGTTCTTC
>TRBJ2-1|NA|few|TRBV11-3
CASSLSDSALSSYNEQFF
TGTGCCAGCAGCTTAAGTGACTCTGCGTTGAGCTCCTACAATGAGCAGTTCTTC
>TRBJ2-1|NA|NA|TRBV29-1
CSVQRVLVYNEQFF
TGCAGCGTCCAAAGGGTATTAGTCTACAATGAGCAGTTCTTC
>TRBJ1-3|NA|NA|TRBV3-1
CASSQRGTYNTIYF
TGTGCCAGCAGCCAACGGGGGACGTACAACACCATATATTTT
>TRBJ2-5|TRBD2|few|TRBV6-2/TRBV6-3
CASSSNGGKETQYF
TGTGCCAGCAGTTCGAACGGGGGGAAAGAGACCCAGTACTTC
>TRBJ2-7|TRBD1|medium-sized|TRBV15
CATSRTGQSYEQYF
TGTGCCACCAGCAGAACGGGACAGAGCTACGAGCAGTACTTC
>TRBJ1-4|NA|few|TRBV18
CASSSAGTSEKLFF
TGTGCCAGCTCCTCGGCGGGCACGAGTGAAAAACTGTTTTTT
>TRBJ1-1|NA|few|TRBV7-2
CASSFASNTEAFF
TGTGCCAGCAGCTTCGCATCAAACACTGAAGCTTTCTTT
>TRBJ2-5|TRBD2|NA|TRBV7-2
CASSLGGGPQETQYF
TGTGCCAGCAGCTTAGGCGGGGGTCCCCAGGAGACCCAGTACTTC
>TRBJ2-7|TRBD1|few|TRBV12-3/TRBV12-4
CASSLMGTGEYEQYF
TGTGCCAGCAGTTTAATGGGGACAGGGGAGTACGAGCAGTACTTC
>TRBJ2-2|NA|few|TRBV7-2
CASSLRSRRQNTGELFF
TGTGCCAGCAGCCTCCGAAGCCGGAGGCAGAACACCGGGGAGCTGTTTTTT
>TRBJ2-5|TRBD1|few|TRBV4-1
CASSQDSQGVLGTQYF
TGCGCCAGCAGCCAAGATTCCCAGGGGGTTTTGGGGACCCAGTACTTC
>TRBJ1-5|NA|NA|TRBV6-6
CASSSPPRAPQHF
TGTGCCAGCAGTTCACCCCCGAGAGCGCCCCAGCATTTT
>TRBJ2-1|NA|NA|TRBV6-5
CASSYSSYNEQFF
TGTGCCAGCAGTTACAGTTCTTACAATGAGCAGTTCTTC
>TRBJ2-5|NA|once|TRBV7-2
CASRLALGRYQETQYF
TGTGCCAGCAGATTAGCGCTAGGCAGGTACCAAGAGACCCAGTACTTC
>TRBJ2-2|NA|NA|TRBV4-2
CASSQGQGNTGELFF
TGTGCCAGCAGCCAAGGGCAGGGGAACACCGGGGAGCTGTTTTTT
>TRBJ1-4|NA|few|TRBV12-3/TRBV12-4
CASSLGGASRKLFF
TGTGCCAGCAGTTTGGGGGGCGCTTCCCGAAAACTGTTTTTT
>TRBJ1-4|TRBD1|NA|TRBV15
CATSRDLGQGFDEKLFF
TGTGCCACCAGCAGAGATTTGGGACAGGGGTTCGATGAAAAACTGTTTTTT
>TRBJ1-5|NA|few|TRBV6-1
CASSSDPNQPQHF
TGTGCCAGCAGTAGTGACCCGAATCAGCCCCAGCATTTT